The TCR beta chain under discussion was sequenced for a study of cytomegalovirus exposure and HLA in healthy donors. Findings of the study overall: TCR beta chains numbering more than 150 were designated cytomegalovirus-associated. Per a later analysis, under 20,000 TCR beta sequences showed association with HLA alleles at 0.05 false discovery rate. Later analysis demonstrated an association between a missense DCLRE1C variant and TCR beta V- and J-gene trimming.

Researchers ran the PCR with 60 Vbeta and 13 Jbeta primers. TCRdb's copy holds only in-frame clones and misses some; the assay was immunoSEQ multiplex PCR. The sample yields about 100,000 clones, around 84% seen once. Details on this clone: What it binds is not known.

The CDR3 consists of 13 residues. V gave up 5 bases and J gave up 3 bases; unmatched junction bases: 3. Germline CDR1 MNHNS, CDR2 SASEGT. This TCR came from a woman in her late teens or twenties in good health and CMV-seronegative. Input material: PBMCs. The chain links TRBV6-1 to TRBJ2-7; TRBD2 matches 8 bases. CDR3 DNA sequence: TGTGCCAGCAGTCGCCTAGCGGGCTACGAGCAGTACTTC. This encodes CASSRLAGYEQYF.